Each of the 16 T cell receptor beta chains below was sequenced from the same sample in a study of blood T cell repertoires in COVID-19. TCRdb's copy holds only in-frame clones and misses some; the assay was immunoSEQ multiplex PCR. The table records 320,000 or so clones, approximately 88% of them present only once. Material: PBMCs or T cells enriched from blood (not recorded which). Source of these receptors: a man in his fifties or sixties who had recovered from COVID-19.

The CDR3 bases are TGTGCCACCAGTGATGCGACTAGCGGATACACAGATACGCAGTATTTT. This codes for CATSDATSGYTDTQYF. This chain joins TRBV24-1 and TRBJ2-3, with TRBD2 matching over 9 bases. Trimming cost V 3 bases and J 2 bases; bases outside gene matches: 5. This CDR3 contains 16 residues. The germline V gene encodes CDR1 KGHDR and CDR2 SFDVKD.

The gene calls are TRBV7-2 and TRBJ2-6; D is possibly TRBD2 (6 bases). The germline V and J ends were trimmed by 4 bases and 2 bases, with 15 bases remaining between them. Germline CDR1 reads SGHTA; CDR2 reads FQGNSA. The CDR3 totals 17 residues. The CDR3 nucleotides are TGTGCCAGCAGCTCGCGACCTATAGCGGCTGGGGCCAACGTCCTGACTTTC. Its translation: CASSSRPIAAGANVLTF.

The chain has TRBV28 and TRBJ1-6; a weak D match, TRBD1 (6 bases). The germline V and J ends were trimmed by 4 bases and 4 bases, with 11 bases remaining between them. From germline, CDR1 is MDHEN and CDR2 SYDVKM. The CDR3 loop spans 15 amino acids. The CDR3 coding sequence is TGTGCCAGCAGTTCGACGGGACAATATAATTCACCCCTCCACTTT. Its translation is CASSSTGQYNSPLHF.

This chain links TRBV5-1 with TRBJ2-1; the match to TRBD2 covers 11 bases. Germline trimming cut 7 bases from V and 1 base from J; bases unmatched to any gene: 7. The CDR3 consists of 16 residues. Per germline, CDR1 SGHRS and CDR2 YFSETQ. CDR3 DNA: TGCGCCAGCTCGACTAGCGGGGTAAGATCCTACAATGAGCAGTTCTTC. Translating it yields CASSTSGVRSYNEQFF.

J is TRBJ1-1 and V is TRBV29-1; TRBD1 agrees at 9 bases. The germline CDR1 and CDR2 sequences are SQVTM and ANQGSEA. V lost 6 bases to trimming and J lost 5 bases; unmatched junction nucleotides: 7. This CDR3 spans 13 amino acids. In DNA form, the CDR3 reads TGCAGCGTCCTCCGGGACAGGGCAACTGAAGCTTTCTTT. Its protein is CSVLRDRATEAFF.

The genes are TRBV28 and TRBJ2-1, with a tentative D call TRBD1 (6 bases). The V and J ends lost 3 bases and 4 bases respectively, with 13 bases between them. Germline CDR1 reads MDHEN; CDR2 reads SYDVKM. The CDR3 runs 15 residues. The CDR3 loop is CASSLRTDYYNEQFF. The CDR3 nucleotides read TGTGCCAGCAGTTTGAGGACAGATTATTACAATGAGCAGTTCTTC.

The chain links TRBV7-9 to TRBJ1-4; D gene unclear. V shed 5 bases and J shed 6 bases, with 7 bases lying between them. The length of the CDR3 is 12 residues. Germline loops: CDR1 SEHNR, CDR2 FQNEAQ (reference sequence). The CDR3 loop reads CASSLRDEKLFF. The CDR3 bases are TGTGCCAGCAGCCTGAGGGATGAAAAACTGTTTTTT.

V and J are TRBV18 and TRBJ2-3; TRBD1 matches at 7 bases. V was pared by 8 bases and J by 3 bases, with 8 bases of the junction left unmatched. Germline V gene lookup returns CDR1 KGHSH and CDR2 LQKENI. This CDR3 spans 14 amino acids. The CDR3 DNA is TGTGCCAGCGCCGTGAAGGGGGCTACAGATACGCAGTATTTT. Its protein is CASAVKGATDTQYF.

V and J are TRBV28 and TRBJ1-6; no clear D. V dropped 6 bases and J dropped 9 bases, with 15 bases sitting between them. Germline loops: CDR1 MDHEN, CDR2 SYDVKM. The CDR3 has 14 amino acids. The CDR3 DNA sequence: TGTGCCAGCAGGGTCAATTCAGTAGCTTCACCCCTCCACTTT. Amino acids: CASRVNSVASPLHF.

The chain carries TRBV4-3 and TRBJ2-7, with D possibly TRBD2 on 5 matching bases. Per the germline V gene, CDR1 is LGHNA and CDR2 is YSLEER. CDR3 length equals 17 residues. V lost 0 bases to trimming and J lost 0 bases, with 15 bases between them. CDR3 amino acids: CASSQERSGTYSYEQYF. As DNA, the CDR3 is TGCGCCAGCAGCCAAGAACGAAGCGGAACCTACTCCTACGAGCAGTACTTC.

The chain links TRBV29-1 to TRBJ2-7; 7 bases align to TRBD1. Per germline, CDR1 SQVTM and CDR2 ANQGSEA. This CDR3 spans 14 amino acids. V trimming: 4 bases; J trimming: 1 base; junction bases outside the gene matches: 7. The CDR3 protein is CSVVGQGESYEQYF. DNA for the CDR3: TGCAGCGTTGTAGGGCAGGGGGAGTCCTACGAGCAGTACTTC.

The V and J genes are TRBV28 and TRBJ2-5; D is possibly TRBD1 (5 bases). The germline gives CDR1 MDHEN, CDR2 SYDVKM. With 3 bases removed from V and 5 bases from J, the gap between germline ends came to 10 bases. The CDR3 runs to 13 residues. CDR3 coding DNA: TGTGCCAGCAGTTTCATGGACAAGGAGACCCAGTACTTC. Protein product: CASSFMDKETQYF.

V usage is TRBV28 and J usage is TRBJ1-2; possible D gene TRBD1, 6 bases. The CDR3 contains 13 residues. V lost 5 bases and J lost 5, with 12 bases in between. Per germline, CDR1 MDHEN and CDR2 SYDVKM. The CDR3 sequence is CASSAQGRYGYTF. In nucleotides, the CDR3 is TGTGCCAGCAGTGCACAGGGTCGGTATGGCTACACCTTC.

The chain employs TRBV7-2 and TRBJ2-1; 14 bases agree with TRBD2. Germline CDR1 is SGHTA and CDR2 is FQGNSA. V dropped 4 bases and J dropped 6; count of bases not matched to a gene: 11. The CDR3 contains 18 residues. CDR3 nucleotides: TGTGCCAGCAGCTCGGGACTAGCGGGAGTGTCGGGGCCCAATGAGCAGTTCTTC. Amino acid sequence: CASSSGLAGVSGPNEQFF.

The chain joins TRBV2 to TRBJ1-2; D uncertain. V was clipped by 3 bases and J by 3 bases, with 8 bases between them. The CDR3 is 13 amino acids. CDR1 is SNHLY and CDR2 is FYNNEI in the germline V gene. CDR3 region: CASSDEGYYGYTF. CDR3 coding DNA: TGTGCCAGCAGTGACGAGGGATACTATGGCTACACCTTC.

About this clone itself: This sample also contains other DNA sequences that code for the same CDR3. The chain is built from TRBV5-1 and TRBJ2-5; 12 nucleotides line up with TRBD2. Losses at the gene ends were 3 bases for V and 4 bases for J; bases not matched to a gene: 1. Germline CDR1 SGHRS, CDR2 YFSETQ. The CDR3 has 14 residues. The CDR3 reads CASSSLAGGETQYF. CDR3 sequence (DNA): TGCGCCAGCAGCTCACTAGCGGGAGGAGAGACCCAGTACTTC.